The T cell receptor (beta chain) described here comes from a study of cytomegalovirus exposure and HLA in healthy donors. 13 Jbeta primers and 60 Vbeta primers were used for the PCR. Libraries were prepared by immunoSEQ multiplex PCR; TCRdb keeps only in-frame clonotypes and omits some of them. The sample includes 100,000 to 150,000 clones, about 79% seen only once; the top ten take under 3.5%. Germline V gives CDR1 SQVTM, CDR2 ANQGSEA. V lost 5 bases, J lost 1 base, and 15 bases lay in between. This CDR3 spans 14 amino acids. Whole-study findings and limits: Versus the roughly 640-donor mean, an Asian-associated ancestry cluster reportedly showed fewer N-insertions in a later analysis. Most subjects' HLA-A and HLA-B alleles were reportedly predicted from TCR beta sequences. Another analysis was done later, and it associated approximately 17,000 TCR beta sequences with HLA alleles at 0.05 false discovery rate.

About this clone: As yet, its antigen is unknown.

The chain is built from TRBV29-1 and TRBJ2-7, with D possibly matching TRBD2 (5 bases). The sequencing input was PBMCs. The receptor was isolated from a man over 45 in good health and CMV-seronegative. The CDR3 DNA follows: TGCAGCGTTCTCATTTCCCGGGGATCCTACGAGCAGTACTTC. It codes for CSVLISRGSYEQYF.